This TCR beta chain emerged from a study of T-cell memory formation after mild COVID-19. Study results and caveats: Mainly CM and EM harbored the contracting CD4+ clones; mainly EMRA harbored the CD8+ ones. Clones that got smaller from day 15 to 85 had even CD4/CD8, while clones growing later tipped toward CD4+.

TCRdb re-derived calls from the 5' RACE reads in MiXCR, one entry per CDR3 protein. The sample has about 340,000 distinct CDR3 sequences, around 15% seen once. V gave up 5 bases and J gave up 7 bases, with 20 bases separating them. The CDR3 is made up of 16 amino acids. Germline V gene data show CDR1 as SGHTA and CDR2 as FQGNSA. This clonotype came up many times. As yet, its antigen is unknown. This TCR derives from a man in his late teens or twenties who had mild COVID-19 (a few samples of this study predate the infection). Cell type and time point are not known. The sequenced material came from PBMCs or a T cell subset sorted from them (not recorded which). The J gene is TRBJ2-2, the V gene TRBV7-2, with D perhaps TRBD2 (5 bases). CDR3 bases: TGTGCCAGCAGCCTCTTCCGGGGAAGGGAAGGCGGGGAGCTGTTTTTT. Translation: CASSLFRGREGGELFF.